The 11 T cell receptor beta chains given below trace back to one sample, sequenced in a study of blood T cell repertoires in COVID-19. Profiling relied on immunoSEQ multiplex PCR, and the TCRdb table lists in-frame clones only, not all of them. The repertoire consists of about 300,000 clones, with approximately 88% occurring once and the leading ten covering 1.6%. Sequencing input: peripheral blood. These receptors were obtained from a woman under 40 with COVID-19, enrolled during active disease.

The chain combines TRBV2 with TRBJ1-4; TRBD1 matches at 11 bases. The CDR3 contains 13 residues. CDR1 SNHLY and CDR2 FYNNEI come from the germline V gene. J lost 8 bases, V lost 8 bases, and 4 bases had no gene match. CDR3 residues: CASWGQGEEKLFF. DNA of the CDR3: TGTGCCAGCTGGGGACAGGGGGAGGAAAAACTGTTTTTT.

The CDR3 reads CASSDTGEQFF. CDR3 DNA sequence: TGTGCCAGCAGCGACACCGGTGAGCAGTTCTTC. This sequence joins TRBV11-3 and TRBJ2-1; no reliable D call. V was pared by 5 bases and J by 9 bases, with 8 bases between. The CDR3 length is 11 residues. Germline assignment: CDR1 SGHNT and CDR2 YENEEA.

The rearrangement uses TRBV3-1 (or the pseudogene TRBV3-2) and TRBJ1-1, with D uncertain. CDR3 length: 13 residues. Trimming took off 4 bases at V and 1 base at J, with 7 bases between the two ends. Germline V lookup: CDR1 LGHDT, CDR2 YNNKEL (reference sequence). CDR3 sequence: CASSPRGNTEAFF. The CDR3 coding sequence is TGTGCCAGCAGCCCCCGGGGGAACACTGAAGCTTTCTTT.

The V call is TRBV4-2, the J call TRBJ1-3; possibly TRBD1 for D (6 bases). This CDR3 region has 20 residues. From germline, CDR1 is LGHNA and CDR2 YNFKEQ. Between the trimmed V and J ends, which lost 5 bases and 0 bases, there was a span of 26 bases. CDR3 protein: CASSKGEGHRGFGSGNTIYF. As DNA, the CDR3 is TGTGCCAGCAGCAAAGGGGAGGGACATAGGGGCTTTGGCTCTGGAAACACCATATATTTT.

The V call is TRBV7-6, the J call TRBJ2-2, with D possibly matching TRBD1 (7 bases). The germline V and J ends were trimmed by 5 bases and 4 bases, with 14 bases remaining between them. This CDR3 contains 15 residues. CDR1 and CDR2 from the germline V gene are SGHVS and FNYEAQ. The CDR3 coding sequence is TGTGCCAGCAGCCAGGGGGGAGAGGTCACCGGGGAGCTGTTTTTT. It codes for CASSQGGEVTGELFF.

The chain recombines TRBV19 with TRBJ2-2; unclear D gene. CDR1 and CDR2 from the germline V gene are LNHDA and SQIVND (reference sequence). CDR3 length equals 13 residues. Trimming removed 7 bases at V and 4 bases at J, with 10 bases between. CDR3: CASTGLPTGELFF. Here the CDR3 DNA reads TGTGCCAGTACCGGTTTACCCACCGGGGAGCTGTTTTTT. Using reference TRBV19 and TRBJ2-2 for the parts outside the CDR3, the full variable domain is DGGITQSPKYLFRKEGQNVTLSCEQNLNHDAMYWYRQDPGQGLRLIYYSQIVNDFQKGDIAEGYSVSREKKESFPLTVTSAQKNPTAFYLCASTGLPTGELFFGEGSRLTVL.

CDR3: CASSDRVETQYF. Written as DNA, the CDR3 is TGTGCCAGCAGTGACAGGGTAGAGACCCAGTACTTC. The V call is TRBV2, the J call TRBJ2-5; tentatively, D is TRBD1 (5 bases). This CDR3 has 12 residues. Germline CDR1 is SNHLY and CDR2 is FYNNEI. Trimming cost V 3 bases and J 4 bases, with 6 bases left between them.

CDR3 DNA: TGCGCCAGCAGCTTATCGGCGGGAATTAACACTGAAGCTTTCTTT. Its translation is CASSLSAGINTEAFF. The gene calls are TRBV4-1 and TRBJ1-1; D unresolved. The CDR3 consists of 15 residues. Germline V gene lookup returns CDR1 MGHRA and CDR2 YSYEKL. V was clipped by 5 bases and J by 2 bases, with 15 bases between them.

The rearrangement links TRBV29-1 to TRBJ1-1, with a weak D call TRBD1 (5 bases). The CDR3 loop spans 14 amino acids. Germline values: CDR1 SQVTM, CDR2 ANQGSEA. V lost 4 bases and J lost 3, with 15 bases in between. The CDR3 coding sequence is TGCAGCGTTGTTCTCATGGGGCAACACACTGAAGCTTTCTTT. Translation: CSVVLMGQHTEAFF.

V and J are TRBV11-3 and TRBJ1-4, with D possibly matching TRBD1 (6 bases). The V gene's germline CDR1 is SGHNT and CDR2 YENEEA. Trimming left V 1 base short and J 10 bases short, with 19 bases between. The CDR3 is 16 residues long. CDR3 DNA sequence: TGTGCCAGCAGCTTAGGACAGGTGGGCCATGAAGGAAAACTGTTTTTT. Its protein product is CASSLGQVGHEGKLFF.

The genes are TRBV19 and TRBJ2-2, with 8 bases fitting TRBD2. Germline CDR1 and CDR2: LNHDA and SQIVND (reference sequence). This CDR3 has 16 amino acids. Losses at the gene ends were 1 base for V and 4 bases for J; bases not matched to a gene: 5. The CDR3 loop reads CASSIGARGGTGELFF. CDR3 DNA: TGTGCCAGTAGTATAGGGGCCCGGGGGGGCACCGGGGAGCTGTTTTTT.